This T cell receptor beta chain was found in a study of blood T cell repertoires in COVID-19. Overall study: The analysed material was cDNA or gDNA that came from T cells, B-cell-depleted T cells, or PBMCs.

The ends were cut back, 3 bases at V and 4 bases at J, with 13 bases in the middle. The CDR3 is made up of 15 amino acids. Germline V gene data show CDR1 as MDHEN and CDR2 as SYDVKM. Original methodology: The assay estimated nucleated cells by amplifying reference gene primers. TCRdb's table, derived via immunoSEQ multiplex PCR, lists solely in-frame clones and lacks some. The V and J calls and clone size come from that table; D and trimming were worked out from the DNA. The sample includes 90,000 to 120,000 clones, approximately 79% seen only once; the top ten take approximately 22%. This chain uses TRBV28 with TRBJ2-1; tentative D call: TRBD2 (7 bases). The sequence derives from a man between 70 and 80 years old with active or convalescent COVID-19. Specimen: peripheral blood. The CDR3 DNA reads TGTGCCAGCAGTTTTAGGGGGGGATGGTACAATGAGCAGTTCTTC. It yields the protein CASSFRGGWYNEQFF.